This TCR beta chain was obtained from a study of blood T cell repertoires in COVID-19. The germline V gene has CDR1 SNHLY and CDR2 FYNNEI. V was shortened by 8 bases and J by 7 bases, with 12 bases between the two germline ends. The CDR3 contains 11 residues. The table came from immunoSEQ multiplex PCR; TCRdb's copy has only in-frame clones and leaves some out. Of around 220,000 clones listed, around 90% are singletons. J is TRBJ2-7 and V is TRBV2, with no clear D. This TCR came from a woman in her twenties or thirties with acute COVID-19. Sequencing was performed on PBMCs or T cells enriched from blood (not recorded which). CDR3 sequence reads: CASLTLIEQYF. CDR3 bases: TGTGCCAGCTTGACTCTGATTGAGCAGTACTTC.